This is a list of T cell receptor beta chains from one sample in a study of OX40 agonist ivuxolimab in advanced cancers. Libraries were prepared by immunoSEQ multiplex PCR; TCRdb keeps only in-frame clonotypes and omits some of them. Of about 70,000 clones listed, 86% were seen once; the top ten hold 6.9%. Specimen: CD4+ or CD8+ T cells sorted from blood, collected in a trial of the OX40 agonist ivuxolimab. Receptors were obtained from an adult with an advanced solid tumor such as melanoma, head and neck, liver or kidney cancer. Both conserved end residues are part of each CDR3. Fields, in order: D gene, J gene, clone size, V gene, CDR3 DNA, CDR3 protein. The D gene is left open where the match is weak. Part of the rows lack a size; the others show once, few, many or a class for expanded clones.

D: -
J: TRBJ1-1
size: -
V: TRBV19
DNA: TGTGGACCAGGCCTCCGAGCTTTCTTT
CDR3: CGPGLRAFF

D: TRBD1
J: TRBJ1-1
size: -
V: TRBV6-5
DNA: TGTGCCAGCAGTTTTGGACAGGGTGGGGGAGAAGCTTTCTTT
CDR3: CASSFGQGGGEAFF

D: -
J: TRBJ1-4
size: -
V: TRBV19
DNA: TGTGCCAGTAGTATAAACGGGGGGGCTGAAAAACTGTTTTTT
CDR3: CASSINGGAEKLFF

D: TRBD1
J: TRBJ1-4
size: -
V: TRBV9
DNA: TGTGCCAGCAGCTCGGGACAGAATATTAATGAAAAACTGTTTTTT
CDR3: CASSSGQNINEKLFF

D: TRBD2
J: TRBJ2-1
size: -
V: TRBV7-9
DNA: TGTGCCAGCAGCTTAAAGGGACTAGGACCCCATGAGCAGTTCTTC
CDR3: CASSLKGLGPHEQFF

D: -
J: TRBJ2-3
size: -
V: TRBV5-1
DNA: TGCGCCAGCAGCCAAAATGGACCGGATTCCGGCACAGATACGCAGTATTTT
CDR3: CASSQNGPDSGTDTQYF

D: -
J: TRBJ2-2
size: -
V: TRBV14
DNA: TGTGCCAGCAGCCAAGTCCGGGGTGCCGGGGAGCTGTTTTTT
CDR3: CASSQVRGAGELFF

D: -
J: TRBJ2-1
size: -
V: TRBV19
DNA: TGTGCCAGTAGCGCTCGGGGCCCTGCGGCTCCTAACAATGAGCAGTTCTTC
CDR3: CASSARGPAAPNNEQFF

D: TRBD2
J: TRBJ2-5
size: -
V: TRBV30
DNA: TGTGCCTGGAGTTTTAGCGGGGGGCACGTAGAGACCCAGTACTTC
CDR3: CAWSFSGGHVETQYF

D: -
J: TRBJ1-1
size: -
V: TRBV19
DNA: TGTGCCAGTAGTCATCTTCGGGGGGACACTGAAGCTTTCTTT
CDR3: CASSHLRGDTEAFF

D: -
J: TRBJ2-5
size: few
V: TRBV11-3
DNA: TGTGCCAGCAGCTTAGATGCGGCGGGATTAGTAGGAGGAGAGACCCAGTACTTC
CDR3: CASSLDAAGLVGGETQYF

D: -
J: TRBJ2-1
size: once
V: TRBV29-1
DNA: TGCAGCGCCGATGACATACACAATGAGCAGTTCTTC
CDR3: CSADDIHNEQFF

D: TRBD1
J: TRBJ2-3
size: -
V: TRBV5-4
DNA: TGTGCCAGCAGCCCTTCACGACAGGGTCCCACAGATACGCAGTATTTT
CDR3: CASSPSRQGPTDTQYF

D: -
J: TRBJ1-2
size: -
V: TRBV2
DNA: TGTGCCAGCAGTGGACCAGGGGACGGCTATGGCTACACCTTC
CDR3: CASSGPGDGYGYTF

D: -
J: TRBJ2-1
size: -
V: TRBV9
DNA: TGTGCCAGCAGCGTATACTTGAACAATGAGCAGTTCTTC
CDR3: CASSVYLNNEQFF

D: -
J: TRBJ2-1
size: -
V: TRBV7-2
DNA: TGTGCCAGCAGCTTAGGGCCCGGCAATGAGCAGTTCTTC
CDR3: CASSLGPGNEQFF

D: -
J: TRBJ1-1
size: -
V: TRBV19
DNA: TGTGCCTCCAATTCCTGGGGCGGATCTGAAGCTTTCTTT
CDR3: CASNSWGGSEAFF

D: TRBD1
J: TRBJ2-1
size: -
V: TRBV6-1
DNA: TGTGCCAGCAGACCGATCCGGGACAGAGAGTTCTTC
CDR3: CASRPIRDREFF

D: TRBD1
J: TRBJ2-3
size: -
V: TRBV14
DNA: TGTGCCAGCAGACACAGCCGGGACAGGCCTAGCACAGATACGCAGTATTTT
CDR3: CASRHSRDRPSTDTQYF

D: -
J: TRBJ2-2
size: once
V: TRBV4-1
DNA: TGCGCCAGCAGCCCCCGCGCGTTGGGGGACACCGGGGAGCTGTTTTTT
CDR3: CASSPRALGDTGELFF

D: TRBD1
J: TRBJ1-1
size: -
V: TRBV6-1
DNA: TGTGCCAGCCAACAGGGGAGAGGACACACTGAAGCTTTCTTT
CDR3: CASQQGRGHTEAFF

D: TRBD1
J: TRBJ1-3
size: -
V: TRBV30
DNA: TGTGCCTGCCGACAGGGGGCTGGAAACACCATATATTTT
CDR3: CACRQGAGNTIYF

D: TRBD1
J: TRBJ1-2
size: -
V: TRBV5-1
DNA: TGCGCCAGCAGCTCCTCGGGACAGCGCCTCACCTTC
CDR3: CASSSSGQRLTF

D: -
J: TRBJ2-7
size: -
V: TRBV6-6
DNA: TGTGCCAGCAGTTACTCGGCGACAGTCTCCTACGAGCAGTACTTC
CDR3: CASSYSATVSYEQYF

D: TRBD1
J: TRBJ1-4
size: -
V: TRBV6-6
DNA: TGTGCCAGCAATCGACAGGGGGCCCATAATGAAAAACTGTTTTTT
CDR3: CASNRQGAHNEKLFF

D: -
J: TRBJ2-1
size: -
V: TRBV9
DNA: TGTGCCAGCAGCGCTCTACCGATCGGTGAGCAGTTCTTC
CDR3: CASSALPIGEQFF

D: TRBD2
J: TRBJ2-1
size: -
V: TRBV11-2
DNA: TGTGCCAGCAGTGAGATAGCGGGAGGGAATGAGCAGTTCTTC
CDR3: CASSEIAGGNEQFF

D: -
J: TRBJ2-1
size: -
V: TRBV18
DNA: TGTGCCAGCTCACCTCAACAGGCATCCTACAATGAGCAGTTCTTC
CDR3: CASSPQQASYNEQFF

D: TRBD1
J: TRBJ2-7
size: -
V: TRBV9
DNA: TGTGCCAGCAGCGTAGTTCCGACAGGGTCAGCCTACGAGCAGTACTTC
CDR3: CASSVVPTGSAYEQYF

D: -
J: TRBJ1-2
size: -
V: TRBV11-3
DNA: TGTGCCAGCAGCCAGATCGGCTCTCACCGGGGCTACACCTTC
CDR3: CASSQIGSHRGYTF

D: TRBD2
J: TRBJ2-3
size: -
V: TRBV6-5
DNA: TGTGCCAGCAATCTAGCGGGGGCGAGGGATACGCAGTATTTT
CDR3: CASNLAGARDTQYF

D: -
J: TRBJ2-3
size: -
V: TRBV11-2
DNA: TGTGCCAGCAGCCCCAGCCCGACAGATACGCAGTATTTT
CDR3: CASSPSPTDTQYF

D: TRBD2
J: TRBJ2-2
size: -
V: TRBV2
DNA: TGTGCCAGCACGGCAGCGGGCGGGAGGATCACCGGGGAGCTGTTTTTT
CDR3: CASTAAGGRITGELFF

D: -
J: TRBJ1-5
size: once
V: TRBV28
DNA: TGTGCCAGCAGTCCGGACGGGGCCTATCAGCCCCAGCATTTT
CDR3: CASSPDGAYQPQHF

D: -
J: TRBJ1-5
size: -
V: TRBV6-6
DNA: TGTGCCAGCAGTTTCGCCAACTCCGGGGTTTTTCAGCCCCAGCATTTT
CDR3: CASSFANSGVFQPQHF

D: -
J: TRBJ1-5
size: -
V: TRBV27
DNA: TGTGCCAGCAGTCCCGACAGTCCGGGTCAGCCCCAGCATTTT
CDR3: CASSPDSPGQPQHF

D: -
J: TRBJ1-3
size: -
V: TRBV9
DNA: TGTGCCAGCAGCGGACCCCAGGGGCAACAAGGAAACACCATATATTTT
CDR3: CASSGPQGQQGNTIYF

D: TRBD1
J: TRBJ1-3
size: -
V: TRBV19
DNA: TGTGCCAGTAGTACCGCCCGGGACAGGGGATCTGGAAACACCATATATTTT
CDR3: CASSTARDRGSGNTIYF

D: -
J: TRBJ2-7
size: -
V: TRBV10-3
DNA: TGTGCCATAGGACAGTTGGACGAGCAGTACTTC
CDR3: CAIGQLDEQYF

D: -
J: TRBJ1-1
size: -
V: TRBV5-1
DNA: TGCGCCAGCAGCTTCGGAGACACTGAAGCTTTCTTT
CDR3: CASSFGDTEAFF

D: -
J: TRBJ2-7
size: -
V: TRBV7-9
DNA: TGTGCCAGCAGCGACGGACTTACTTTCTACGAGCAGTACTTC
CDR3: CASSDGLTFYEQYF

D: TRBD2
J: TRBJ2-3
size: -
V: TRBV4-2
DNA: TGTGCCAGCAGCCAAGGGACTAGCGGGGGGCATACGCAGTATTTT
CDR3: CASSQGTSGGHTQYF

D: -
J: TRBJ2-7
size: -
V: TRBV2
DNA: TGTGCCAGCACCAGTGCCAGACAGCTAATATCCTACGAGCAGTACTTC
CDR3: CASTSARQLISYEQYF